The rows below give T cell receptor beta chains drawn from one sample of a study of CD8 T cells in Susac syndrome. TCRdb independently ran MiXCR on the immunoSEQ multiplex PCR reads; one entry per CDR3 protein. The table has 150,000 to 200,000 distinct CDR3 sequences, about 95% seen once. Sequences were obtained from CD4+ T cells from PBMCs. Receptors originate from a human donor in good health. CDR3s include the opening cysteine and the closing phenylalanine or tryptophan. The D gene is left open where the match is weak. Expanded clones get a size class; other rows say once, few or many, or leave the size out.

cdr3_length	v_call	clone_size	d_call	j_call	cdr3_aa	cdr3_nt
12	TRBV2	NA	NA	TRBJ1-1	CASNTGFAEAFF	TGTGCCAGCAATACAGGGTTCGCTGAAGCTTTCTTT
10	TRBV28	NA	NA	TRBJ2-1	CASSSVEQFF	TGTGCCAGCAGTTCCGTCGAGCAGTTCTTC
15	TRBV18	NA	TRBD1	TRBJ1-1	CASSPPTGMNTEAFF	TGTGCCAGCTCACCACCGACAGGGATGAACACTGAAGCTTTCTTT
15	TRBV7-9	NA	NA	TRBJ2-7	CASSLAQGGTYEQYF	TGTGCCAGCAGCTTAGCGCAGGGGGGGACCTACGAGCAGTACTTC
15	TRBV28	once	NA	TRBJ1-4	CASSLMDPGAEKLFF	TGTGCCAGCAGTTTGATGGACCCCGGCGCTGAAAAACTGTTTTTT
13	TRBV20-1	once	TRBD1	TRBJ2-1	CSRPGQGNNEQFF	TGCAGTCGTCCCGGACAGGGGAACAATGAGCAGTTCTTC
16	TRBV4-3	NA	TRBD2	TRBJ2-2	CASSRGLAGETGELFF	TGCGCCAGCAGCAGGGGACTAGCGGGAGAAACCGGGGAGCTGTTTTTT
15	TRBV3-1	NA	NA	TRBJ2-7	CASSQDLELPYEQYF	TGTGCCAGCAGCCAAGATCTAGAGCTTCCCTACGAGCAGTACTTC
14	TRBV14	NA	NA	TRBJ1-4	CASSQGQSNEKLFF	TGTGCCAGCAGCCAAGGACAGTCAAATGAAAAACTGTTTTTT
13	TRBV29-1	NA	NA	TRBJ1-2	CSARTETNYGYTF	TGCAGCGCAAGGACAGAGACTAACTATGGCTACACCTTC
16	TRBV3-1	NA	TRBD2	TRBJ2-1	CASSQDRTSGNNEQFF	TGTGCCAGCAGCCAAGATCGGACTAGCGGGAACAATGAGCAGTTCTTC
15	TRBV20-1	NA	NA	TRBJ2-7	CSARDLGGSGYEQYF	TGCAGTGCTAGAGATCTTGGGGGTAGCGGCTACGAGCAGTACTTC